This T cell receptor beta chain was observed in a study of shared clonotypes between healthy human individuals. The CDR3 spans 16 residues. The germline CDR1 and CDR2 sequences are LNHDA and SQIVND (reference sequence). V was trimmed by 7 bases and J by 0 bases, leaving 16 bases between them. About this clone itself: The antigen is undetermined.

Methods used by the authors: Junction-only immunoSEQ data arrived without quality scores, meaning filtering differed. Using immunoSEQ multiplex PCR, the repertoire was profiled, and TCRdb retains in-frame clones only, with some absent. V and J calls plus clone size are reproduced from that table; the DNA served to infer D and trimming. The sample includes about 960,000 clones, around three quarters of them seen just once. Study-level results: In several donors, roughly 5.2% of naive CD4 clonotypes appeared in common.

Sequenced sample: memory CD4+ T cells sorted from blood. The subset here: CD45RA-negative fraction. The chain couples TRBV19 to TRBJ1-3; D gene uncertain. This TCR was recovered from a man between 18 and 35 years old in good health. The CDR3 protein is CASTMDGLYSGNTIYF. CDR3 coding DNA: TGTGCCAGTACCATGGACGGATTATACTCTGGAAACACCATATATTTT.